Below, 26 T cell receptor beta chains from the same sample are listed, as sequenced in a study of OX40 agonist ivuxolimab in advanced cancers. Data came from immunoSEQ multiplex PCR; TCRdb stores just in-frame clones and leaves some out. The table records about 28,000 clones, around nine tenths of them present only once. The sample in question was CD4+ or CD8+ T cells sorted from blood, obtained in a trial of the OX40 agonist ivuxolimab. These receptors came from an adult with an advanced solid tumor such as melanoma, head and neck, liver or kidney cancer.

The chain employs TRBV10-3 and TRBJ2-7, with D possibly being TRBD2 (5 bases). This CDR3 is 14 amino acids long. V was trimmed by 4 bases and J by 2 bases, leaving 12 bases between them. Germline V gives CDR1 ENHRY, CDR2 SYGVKD. The CDR3 region is CAISANIGAYEQYF. CDR3 in DNA: TGTGCCATCAGTGCGAATATCGGGGCCTACGAGCAGTACTTC.

The V gene is TRBV11-2, the J gene TRBJ2-5; D may be TRBD2 (5 bases). Per germline, CDR1 SGHAT and CDR2 FQNNGV. Trimming removed 7 bases from V and 7 bases from J, with 19 bases in between. There are 14 residues in the CDR3. CDR3 nucleotides: TGTGCCAGCATGGGCGGACCCTCTCGGGGGACCCAGTACTTC. Protein product: CASMGGPSRGTQYF. Full variable domain (outside the CDR3, taken from reference TRBV11-2 and TRBJ2-5): EAGVAQSPRYKIIEKRQSVAFWCNPISGHATLYWYQQILGQGPKLLIQFQNNGVVDDSQLPKDRFSAERLKGVDSTLKIQPAKLEDSAVYLCASMGGPSRGTQYFGPGTRLLVL.

The chain has TRBV9 and TRBJ2-5; 10 nucleotides agree with TRBD2. The germline gives CDR1 SGDLS, CDR2 YYNGEE. V was pared by 0 bases and J by 5 bases, with 7 bases of the junction left unmatched. This CDR3 is built from 16 residues. The CDR3: CASSVDSGRRGETQYF. The CDR3 DNA is TGTGCCAGCAGCGTAGATAGCGGGAGGCGGGGGGAGACCCAGTACTTC.

The genes are TRBV28 and TRBJ1-1; no definite D call. Germline V lookup: CDR1 MDHEN, CDR2 SYDVKM. The CDR3 extends over 13 amino acids. The V end lost 3 bases, the J end lost 2 bases, and 7 bases lay between the germline ends. The CDR3 reads CASSLGHNTEAFF. DNA of the CDR3: TGTGCCAGCAGTTTGGGCCATAACACTGAAGCTTTCTTT.

This rearrangement joins TRBV4-3 to TRBJ1-1; tentative D call: TRBD1 (5 bases). Germline CDR1 and CDR2: LGHNA and YSLEER. The CDR3 totals 16 residues. V was shortened by 0 bases and J by 6 bases, with 17 bases between the two germline ends. For the CDR3, the DNA is TGCGCCAGCAGCCAAGATGAGGGGTATTCAGCCTCTGAAGCTTTCTTT. This codes for CASSQDEGYSASEAFF.

The sample holds one count of this clone. The chain recombines TRBV30 with TRBJ2-5; D remains ambiguous. Germline V gene data show CDR1 as GTSNPN and CDR2 as SVGIG (reference sequence). CDR3 length: 12 amino acids. V was shortened by 0 bases and J by 5 bases, with 7 bases between the two germline ends. The CDR3 DNA reads TGTGCCTGGAGTGTCCTGGGTGAGACCCAGTACTTC. Its protein is CAWSVLGETQYF.

The chain joins TRBV21-1 to TRBJ1-2; the table calls TRBD1, which could not be checked here. TRBV21-1 is an annotated pseudogene. This CDR3 has 15 residues. Here the CDR3 DNA reads TGTGCCAGCAGAGGCGGGACAGGGGAGAACTATGGCTACACCTTC. This translates into CASRGGTGENYGYTF.

The chain carries TRBV9 and TRBJ2-7; 8 positions agree with TRBD2. Trimming cost V 3 bases and J 3 bases; bases outside gene matches: 8. Germline V gene lookup returns CDR1 SGDLS and CDR2 YYNGEE. This CDR3 is 15 amino acids long. In DNA form, the CDR3 reads TGTGCCAGCAGCGGCTCCGGGACTAGTGGCTACGAGCAGTACTTC. Its translation is CASSGSGTSGYEQYF.

The chain has TRBV29-1 and TRBJ1-2; D call uncertain. The CDR3 sequence is 14 residues long. The germline V gene encodes CDR1 SQVTM and CDR2 ANQGSEA. V was trimmed by 7 bases and J by 8 bases, leaving 23 bases between them. The CDR3 spells CSAVGRDNNFGYTF. CDR3 DNA: TGCAGCGCCGTGGGGAGGGATAATAACTTCGGCTACACCTTC.

This sequence joins TRBV27 and TRBJ1-4; D not certain. This CDR3 has 15 residues. The V and J ends lost 4 bases and 1 base respectively, with 10 bases between them. Germline V gives CDR1 MNHEY, CDR2 SMNVEV (reference sequence). This CDR3 is CASSSVVGTNEKLFF. Written as DNA, the CDR3 is TGTGCCAGCAGTTCCGTTGTCGGAACTAATGAAAAACTGTTTTTT.

The rearrangement uses TRBV29-1 and TRBJ2-5, with TRBD2 matching over 9 bases. With V trimmed by 6 bases and J by 13 bases, 15 bases remained unmatched. Germline V gene sequence: CDR1 SQVTM, CDR2 ANQGSEA. This CDR3 has 13 amino acids. This CDR3 is CSVSRSGGPAGYF. The CDR3 DNA follows: TGCAGCGTGTCGCGGAGCGGGGGGCCCGCCGGGTACTTC.

V usage is TRBV27 and J usage is TRBJ2-7; 7 bases are shared with TRBD1. The CDR3 length is 14 residues. The germline V gene encodes CDR1 MNHEY and CDR2 SMNVEV (reference sequence). Trimming removed 3 bases from V and 0 bases from J; junction bases left unmatched: 2. The CDR3 DNA follows: TGTGCCAGCAGTTTCAGGGGGATCTCCTACGAGCAGTACTTC. Amino acid sequence: CASSFRGISYEQYF.

This chain connects TRBV7-9 to TRBJ1-2, with 7 bases that match TRBD1. After removal of 0 bases from V and 4 bases from J, the junction contained 5 bases not matched to a gene. Germline CDR1 is SEHNR and CDR2 is FQNEAQ (reference sequence). The CDR3 covers 15 residues. The CDR3 reads CASSLAGQNPYGYTF. CDR3 sequence (DNA): TGTGCCAGCAGCTTAGCGGGACAGAACCCCTATGGCTACACCTTC.

In DNA, the CDR3 is TGTGCCAGCAGCTTACGGGCTAGCGTAGAGACCCAGTACTTC. The encoded protein is CASSLRASVETQYF. This sequence joins TRBV13 and TRBJ2-5; a possible D gene is TRBD2 (6 bases). The germline V gene encodes CDR1 PRHDT and CDR2 FYEKMQ (reference sequence). This CDR3 comprises 14 residues. Trimming took off 2 bases at V and 4 bases at J, with 11 bases between the two ends.

The chain recombines TRBV29-1 with TRBJ1-2; 7 bases are a match to TRBD1. The germline CDR1 and CDR2 sequences are SQVTM and ANQGSEA. The CDR3 runs to 14 residues. V lost 4 bases and J lost 6; bases outside the gene matches: 11. The CDR3 loop is CSVAPTGARDGYTF. CDR3 bases: TGCAGCGTTGCCCCAACAGGGGCCAGGGATGGCTACACCTTC.

The V call is TRBV4-2, the J call TRBJ2-7; D remains unclear. The CDR3 spans 12 residues. V was shortened by 1 base and J by 6 bases, with 7 bases between the two germline ends. Germline V gene data show CDR1 as LGHNA and CDR2 as YNFKEQ. In DNA, the CDR3 is TGTGCCAGCAGCCAAGGGGGAAGCGAGCAGTACTTC. This sequence encodes CASSQGGSEQYF.

V usage is TRBV11-2 and J usage is TRBJ2-2; 7 bases map to TRBD2. The ends lost 2 bases at V and 3 bases at J; junction bases unmatched: 6. Germline V gene data show CDR1 as SGHAT and CDR2 as FQNNGV. The length of the CDR3 is 16 residues. The CDR3 reads CASSLLAGVDTGELFF. The CDR3 coding sequence is TGTGCCAGCAGCTTATTGGCGGGAGTGGACACCGGGGAGCTGTTTTTT.

This sequence joins TRBV7-2 and TRBJ2-1; TRBD2 aligns across 11 bases. Germline CDR1 and CDR2: SGHTA and FQGNSA. Trimming removed 4 bases from V and 4 bases from J; junction bases left unmatched: 3. This CDR3 comprises 15 residues. Written as DNA, the CDR3 is TGTGCCAGCAGCTCCCTAGCGGGGGGTTACAATGAGCAGTTCTTC. This gives the protein CASSSLAGGYNEQFF.

The V gene is TRBV5-1, the J gene TRBJ2-1, with 9 bases aligning to TRBD2. Germline V gene sequence: CDR1 SGHRS, CDR2 YFSETQ. The J segment lost 4 bases and the V segment lost 1 base, leaving 6 bases of the junction unmatched. This CDR3 comprises 16 residues. The CDR3 is CASSLQLAGTYNEQFF. As DNA, the CDR3 is TGCGCCAGCAGCTTGCAACTAGCGGGTACTTACAATGAGCAGTTCTTC.

V and J are TRBV7-9 and TRBJ2-5, with D tentatively TRBD2 (6 bases). V lost 2 bases, J lost 5 bases, and 12 bases lay in between. This CDR3 has 14 amino acids. The germline gives CDR1 SEHNR, CDR2 FQNEAQ (reference sequence). CDR3 amino acids: CASSLPGEWETQYF. The DNA for the CDR3 is TGTGCCAGCAGCTTACCGGGAGAGTGGGAGACCCAGTACTTC.

V usage is TRBV14 and J usage is TRBJ2-7; D possibly corresponds to TRBD2 (6 bases). The CDR3 is 17 residues long. Between the trimmed V and J ends, which lost 4 bases and 2 bases, there was a span of 21 bases. The V gene's germline CDR1 is SGHDN and CDR2 FVKESK. The CDR3 DNA sequence: TGTGCCAGCAGCCCCGCACATAGGGTGACGGGGGCCTACGAGCAGTACTTC. Its translation is CASSPAHRVTGAYEQYF.

The gene calls are TRBV27 and TRBJ2-7; D is ambiguous. V was clipped by 6 bases and J by 2 bases, with 8 bases between them. The CDR3 has 12 residues. Germline V CDR1 and CDR2: MNHEY, SMNVEV (reference sequence). CDR3 residues: CASRNGPYEQYF. For the CDR3, the DNA is TGTGCCAGCAGAAATGGGCCCTACGAGCAGTACTTC.

A word on this clone: The junction departs from the called germline gene at one end, perhaps through a read error. The chain employs TRBV4-1 and TRBJ2-7, with D possibly being TRBD2 (5 bases). Germline CDR1 reads MGHRA; CDR2 reads YSYEKL. CDR3 size: 11 residues. CDR3 protein: CASSQDLGLFF. The DNA for the CDR3 is TGCGCCAGCAGCCAAGATCTAGGACTCTTTTTC.

Points on this clone: Other DNA variants within this sample encode the same CDR3. V and J are TRBV27 and TRBJ2-5; D is undetermined. This CDR3 spans 11 amino acids. Germline V gives CDR1 MNHEY, CDR2 SMNVEV (reference sequence). V was pared by 2 bases and J by 4 bases, with 2 bases between. CDR3 nucleotide sequence: TGTGCCAGCAGTTTAGGAGAGACCCAGTACTTC. Translating it yields CASSLGETQYF.

This chain links TRBV5-1 with TRBJ1-1, with D unclear. V lost 0 bases and J 0 bases, leaving 9 bases between the germline ends. Germline V gene lookup returns CDR1 SGHRS and CDR2 YFSETQ. The CDR3 extends over 15 amino acids. CDR3 nucleotide sequence: TGCGCCAGCAGCTTGGTAGGAGTATTGAACACTGAAGCTTTCTTT. It encodes CASSLVGVLNTEAFF.

The chain carries TRBV15 and TRBJ2-7; perhaps TRBD1 as D (6 bases). V was pared by 3 bases and J by 2 bases, with 17 bases between. The CDR3 covers 16 residues. CDR1 is LNHNV, CDR2 YYDKDF, per germline (reference sequence). CDR3 in DNA: TGTGCCACCAGCAGCGATATGACAGGTACGCCCTACGAGCAGTACTTC. Protein product: CATSSDMTGTPYEQYF.